The clone carrying this TCR beta chain is large (0.1 to 1%) by share. What it recognizes is unknown. In a library made to pick up alpha chains, this beta chain is a stray read with a size that means little. This entry is derived from a study of spatial heterogeneity in lung cancer. CDR3 length: 16 residues. V trimming: 3 bases; J trimming: 6 bases; junction bases outside the gene matches: 8. Germline lookup yields CDR1 SEHNR and CDR2 FQNEAQ (reference sequence). As for time point: sample taken at primary tumor resection. TCRdb reprocessed the 5' RACE reads via MiXCR and lists one record per CDR3 protein. The profile covers roughly 5,800 distinct CDR3 sequences, with around 13% appearing a single time and around 11% taken by the ten largest. Notes on the study in general: Counts that tracked tumor mutation counts were those of expanded intratumoral alpha and beta TCRs.

This chain connects TRBV7-9 to TRBJ1-1, with TRBD1 identical over 12 bases. The clonotype originates from a male donor with early-stage non-small cell lung cancer. The material sequenced was lung tumor tissue, taken at surgery. CDR3 DNA: TGTGCCAGCAGCTTCTCGGGACAGGGGGCTCACGCTGAAGCTTTCTTT. This sequence encodes CASSFSGQGAHAEAFF.